This T cell receptor (beta chain) was recovered during a study of cytomegalovirus exposure and HLA in healthy donors. Study-wide results and caveats: An ancestry cluster, one associated with Asian ancestry, reportedly showed fewer N-insertions than the roughly 670-donor mean in a later analysis. Later analysis identified a missense DCLRE1C variant that was linked to TCR beta V- and J-gene trimming.

V was pared by 5 bases and J by 5 bases, with 15 bases of the junction left unmatched. The CDR3 loop spans 16 amino acids. The germline V gene has CDR1 SGHTA and CDR2 FQGNSA. The primer mix had 60 Vbeta and 13 Jbeta primers. The method was immunoSEQ multiplex PCR; TCRdb's version includes in-frame clones alone and lacks a portion of them. The sample has 140,000 or so clones; 82% are singletons. Worth noting for this clone: Its antigen is not identified.

The chain uses TRBV7-2 and TRBJ2-7; TRBD2 agrees at 7 bases. The sequence derives from a woman in her sixties or seventies in good health and CMV-seropositive. The source material was PBMCs. The CDR3 here is CASSPGRGRAIDEQYF. DNA of the CDR3: TGTGCCAGCAGCCCCGGACGGGGGAGGGCCATTGACGAGCAGTACTTC.